This is a list of T cell receptor beta chains from one sample in a study of cytomegalovirus exposure and HLA in healthy donors. The assay was immunoSEQ multiplex PCR, and TCRdb's table has in-frame clones only and misses some. The sample lists about 150,000 clones, roughly 70% seen once, with around 2.3% in the top ten. The sample taken for sequencing was PBMCs. Receptors originate from a man aged 30 to 39 in good health and CMV-seronegative. Each CDR3 is given with its conserved first and last residue. A D gene is named only where the DNA matches it firmly. Clone sizes are given selectively: once, few, many, or a class where the clone is expanded.

15 | TRBJ1-1 | - | TRBV5-1 | - | CASSSGGSDNTEAFF | TGCGCCAGCAGCTCTGGGGGGTCTGACAACACTGAAGCTTTCTTT
15 | TRBJ2-7 | - | TRBV11-1 | - | CASSLVWSGLHEQYF | TGTGCCAGCAGCTTAGTGTGGTCAGGGCTCCACGAGCAGTACTTC
14 | TRBJ1-4 | - | TRBV28 | TRBD1 | CASSETGTGEKLFF | TGTGCCAGCAGTGAAACAGGGACAGGAGAAAAACTGTTTTTT
16 | TRBJ1-5 | once | TRBV6-4 | - | CASSGQDRYSNQPQHF | TGTGCCAGCAGTGGACAGGACCGCTATAGCAATCAGCCCCAGCATTTT
18 | TRBJ2-5 | few | TRBV7-6 | TRBD1 | CASSFGQGGYGIQETQYF | TGTGCCAGCAGCTTCGGACAGGGGGGATACGGGATTCAAGAGACCCAGTACTTC
14 | TRBJ1-2 | few | TRBV4-2 | - | CASSQEGQGTGYTF | TGTGCCAGCAGCCAAGAAGGCCAGGGGACTGGCTACACCTTC
15 | TRBJ2-3 | - | TRBV7-2 | TRBD2 | CASSYKRGGTDTQYF | TGTGCCAGCAGCTACAAGCGGGGAGGCACAGATACGCAGTATTTT
15 | TRBJ2-6 | - | TRBV5-6 | TRBD2 | CASSGGGRWANVLTF | TGTGCCAGCAGCGGGGGGGGGAGATGGGCCAACGTCCTGACTTTC
12 | TRBJ2-5 | - | TRBV19 | - | CASSQNQETQYF | TGTGCCAGTAGTCAGAACCAAGAGACCCAGTACTTC
13 | TRBJ2-7 | - | TRBV7-6 | - | CASSLGEGNEQYF | TGTGCCAGCAGCTTAGGCGAGGGAAACGAGCAGTACTTC
14 | TRBJ2-7 | - | TRBV7-2 | - | CASSLWTDHTEQYF | TGTGCCAGCAGCTTATGGACAGACCACACCGAGCAGTACTTC
15 | TRBJ1-1 | - | TRBV5-6 | - | CASSLAGGLNTEAFF | TGTGCCAGCAGCTTGGCGGGAGGGCTGAACACTGAAGCTTTCTTT
15 | TRBJ2-7 | once | TRBV9 | - | CASSLGSEGNYEQYF | TGTGCCAGCAGCCTAGGGTCGGAGGGGAACTACGAGCAGTACTTC
14 | TRBJ1-2 | - | TRBV5-1 | TRBD1 | CASSGGQGVVGYPF | TGCGCCAGCAGCGGGGGACAGGGAGTTGTTGGCTACCCCTTC
14 | TRBJ2-7 | - | TRBV5-1 | - | CASSLVFGAYEQYF | TGCGCCAGCAGCTTAGTCTTCGGTGCCTACGAGCAGTACTTC
15 | TRBJ1-1 | - | TRBV28 | TRBD1 | CASSGHRGLSTEAFF | TGTGCCAGCAGTGGCCACAGGGGGCTGAGCACTGAAGCTTTCTTT
13 | TRBJ1-5 | - | TRBV15 | - | CATSDQINQPQHF | TGTGCCACCAGTGATCAGATCAATCAGCCCCAGCATTTT
14 | TRBJ2-3 | once | TRBV5-4 | - | CASSLSRGADTQYF | TGTGCCAGCAGCTTGTCCAGGGGAGCAGATACGCAGTATTTT
14 | TRBJ2-5 | - | TRBV7-2 | TRBD1 | CASSPTGNRETQYF | TGTGCCAGCAGCCCGACAGGGAATAGGGAGACCCAGTACTTC
14 | TRBJ1-5 | few | TRBV6-1 | - | CASRSMGGAQPQHF | TGTGCCAGCAGATCCATGGGGGGGGCACAGCCCCAGCATTTT
11 | TRBJ2-1 | - | TRBV6-6 | TRBD2 | CARLLACEQFF | TGTGCCAGACTACTAGCGTGTGAGCAGTTCTTC
15 | TRBJ1-5 | - | TRBV7-8 | - | CASSLRPNSNQPQHF | TGTGCCAGCAGCTTGAGGCCGAATAGCAATCAGCCCCAGCATTTT
14 | TRBJ2-1 | many | TRBV6-1 | TRBD1 | CASTLGDRGNEQFF | TGTGCCAGCACCCTCGGGGACAGGGGAAATGAGCAGTTCTTC
14 | TRBJ1-5 | few | TRBV5-1 | - | CASSVDGSNQPQHF | TGCGCCAGCAGCGTGGACGGGAGCAATCAGCCCCAGCATTTT
13 | TRBJ1-1 | - | TRBV5-6 | TRBD1 | CASSGTAYTEAFF | TGTGCCAGCAGTGGGACAGCTTACACTGAAGCCTTCTTT
15 | TRBJ2-5 | - | TRBV15 | TRBD2 | CATSSGETSGETQYF | TGTGCCACCAGCAGTGGTGAGACTAGCGGAGAGACCCAGTACTTC
13 | TRBJ1-1 | - | TRBV7-9 | TRBD1 | CASSPRTGTEAFF | TGTGCCAGCAGCCCCAGGACAGGGACTGAAGCTTTCTTT
14 | TRBJ2-7 | - | TRBV5-1 | TRBD2 | CASSLRGGPYEQYF | TGCGCCAGCAGCTTACGGGGAGGGCCCTACGAGCAGTACTTC
15 | TRBJ1-1 | once | TRBV7-9 | TRBD1 | CASSLSGTENTEAFF | TGTGCCAGCAGCCTGTCCGGGACAGAGAACACTGAAGCTTTCTTT
13 | TRBJ2-5 | - | TRBV9 | - | CASSVPLQETQYF | TGTGCCAGCAGCGTCCCCCTGCAAGAGACCCAGTACTTC
17 | TRBJ2-6 | - | TRBV5-4 | TRBD1 | CASSLRDSYSGANVLTF | TGTGCCAGCAGCTTGAGGGACAGCTACTCTGGGGCCAACGTCCTGACTTTC
18 | TRBJ1-1 | - | TRBV15 | TRBD1 | CATSMYSGQGYRNTEAFF | TGTGCCACCAGCATGTATTCAGGACAGGGATATAGGAACACTGAAGCTTTCTTT
13 | TRBJ1-2 | - | TRBV19 | - | CASSLEGNYGYTF | TGTGCCAGTAGCCTGGAGGGGAACTATGGCTACACCTTC
13 | TRBJ1-2 | - | TRBV5-4 | - | CASRSDSAGGYPF | TGTGCCAGCAGATCCGACAGCGCGGGAGGCTACCCCTTC
15 | TRBJ1-5 | - | TRBV6-1 | TRBD1 | CASRDRVYSNQPQHF | TGTGCCAGCAGGGACAGGGTCTATAGCAATCAGCCCCAGCATTTT